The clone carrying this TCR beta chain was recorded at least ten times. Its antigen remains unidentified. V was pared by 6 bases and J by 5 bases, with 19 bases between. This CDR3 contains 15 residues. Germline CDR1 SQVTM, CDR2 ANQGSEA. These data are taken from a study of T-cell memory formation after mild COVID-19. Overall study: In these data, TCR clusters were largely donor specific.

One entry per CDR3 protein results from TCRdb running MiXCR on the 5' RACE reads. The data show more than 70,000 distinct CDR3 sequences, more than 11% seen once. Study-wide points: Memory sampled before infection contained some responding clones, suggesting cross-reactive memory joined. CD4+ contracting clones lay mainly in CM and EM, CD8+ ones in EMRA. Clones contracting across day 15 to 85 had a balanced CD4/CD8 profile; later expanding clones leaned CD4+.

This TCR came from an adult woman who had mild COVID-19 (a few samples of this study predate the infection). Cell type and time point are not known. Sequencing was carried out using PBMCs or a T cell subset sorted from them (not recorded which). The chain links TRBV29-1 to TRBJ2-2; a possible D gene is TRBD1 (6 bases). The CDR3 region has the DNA TGCAGCGTCTCAAAACAGGGCGCAGGGACCGGGGAGCTGTTTTTT. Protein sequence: CSVSKQGAGTGELFF.